The 8 T cell receptor beta chains in this list originate from one sample, sequenced in a study of cytomegalovirus exposure and HLA in healthy donors. Primers included in the PCR were 60 Vbeta and 13 Jbeta primers. The repertoire was sequenced with immunoSEQ multiplex PCR; TCRdb's copy has only in-frame clones and lacks some. The sample table sets out about 140,000 clones. The sequenced sample consisted of PBMCs. The receptors were sampled from a middle-aged man in good health and CMV-seronegative.

This rearrangement joins TRBV11-2 to TRBJ2-3, with 7 bases aligning to TRBD1. The trim removed 4 bases at V and 0 bases at J, leaving 7 bases unmatched. Germline V gene lookup returns CDR1 SGHAT and CDR2 FQNNGV. This CDR3 region has 16 residues. In DNA, the CDR3 is TGTGCCAGCAGCTCGAAGACAGGGCTAAGCACAGATACGCAGTATTTT. Amino acids: CASSSKTGLSTDTQYF.

V and J are TRBV4-2 and TRBJ2-1, with a tentative D call TRBD2 (5 bases). Trimming stripped 1 base from V and 0 bases from J, with 13 bases between. Germline CDR1 LGHNA, CDR2 YNFKEQ. This CDR3 comprises 17 residues. The CDR3 nucleotides are TGTGCCAGCAGCCAAGCCGGCGCTACTAGCTCCTACAATGAGCAGTTCTTC. Translation gives CASSQAGATSSYNEQFF.

The rearrangement uses TRBV19 and TRBJ1-1, with D possibly matching TRBD1 (5 bases). V was shortened by 3 bases and J by 5 bases, with 7 bases between the two germline ends. Looked up from germline, CDR1 is LNHDA and CDR2 is SQIVND (reference sequence). The CDR3 runs to 12 residues. Written as DNA, the CDR3 is TGTGCCAGTAGTATTGGGGCTACTGAAGCTTTCTTT. Translating it yields CASSIGATEAFF.

The chain links TRBV19 to TRBJ2-7; 9 nucleotides agree with TRBD1. CDR1 LNHDA and CDR2 SQIVND come from the germline V gene (reference sequence). Unmatched junction bases numbered 4, after V lost 6 bases and J lost 1 base. CDR3 length equals 14 residues. This CDR3 is CASSRTGDSYEQYF. CDR3 coding DNA: TGTGCCAGTAGCCGGACAGGGGATTCCTACGAGCAGTACTTC. Full variable domain (missing parts from reference TRBV19 and TRBJ2-7): DGGITQSPKYLFRKEGQNVTLSCEQNLNHDAMYWYRQDPGQGLRLIYYSQIVNDFQKGDIAEGYSVSREKKESFPLTVTSAQKNPTAFYLCASSRTGDSYEQYFGPGTRLTVT.

The CDR3 bases are TGCGCCAGCAGCAGCGACAGGGTCGGAGGGACCCAGTACTTC. Encoded protein: CASSSDRVGGTQYF. The V and J genes are TRBV5-1 and TRBJ2-5; 7 nucleotides align to TRBD1. This CDR3 is built from 14 residues. V shed 4 bases, J shed 7 bases, and the junction held 10 bases outside the gene matches. CDR1 and CDR2 (germline): SGHRS, YFSETQ.

The chain employs TRBV5-4 and TRBJ2-5; D may be TRBD1 (6 bases). CDR1 and CDR2 (germline): SGHNT, YYREEE (reference sequence). The CDR3 spans 14 residues. V was shortened by 4 bases and J by 4 bases, with 14 bases between the two germline ends. The CDR3, as DNA: TGTGCCAGCAGCCCTACAGGGTTGGGAGAGACCCAGTACTTC. Translating it yields CASSPTGLGETQYF.

This sequence joins TRBV27 and TRBJ1-2; 12 bases are a match to TRBD1. V trimming: 3 bases; J trimming: 4 bases; junction bases outside the gene matches: 9. Per germline, CDR1 MNHEY and CDR2 SMNVEV (reference sequence). The CDR3 runs to 17 residues. The CDR3 loop reads CASSFRDRGLDFYGYTF. In DNA, the CDR3 is TGTGCCAGCAGTTTTAGGGACAGGGGGCTGGATTTCTATGGCTACACCTTC.

The V call is TRBV7-2, the J call TRBJ1-1, with TRBD1 identical over 12 bases. The V gene's germline CDR1 is SGHTA and CDR2 FQGNSA. V lost 4 bases, J lost 10 bases, and 10 bases stayed unmatched. CDR3 length: 15 residues. CDR3 amino acids: CASSSHPGQGARAFF. CDR3 nucleotide sequence: TGTGCCAGCAGCTCGCACCCGGGACAGGGGGCAAGAGCTTTCTTT.